The clone carrying this T cell receptor (beta chain) appeared many times. The antigen is not known. In TCRdb, the 5' RACE reads were re-called with MiXCR into one record per CDR3 protein. The sample contains 110,000 to 150,000 distinct CDR3 sequences, 7.5% to 9.5% of which appear only once. CDR1 is SGHVS, CDR2 FQNEAQ, per germline. The CDR3 runs to 16 residues. The germline V and J ends were trimmed by 5 bases and 5 bases, with 19 bases remaining between them. This specimen belongs to a study of CD8 T cells in ankylosing spondylitis. Study results and caveats: Characteristic of ankylosing spondylitis blood, it appeared, was a TCR beta motif comprising 7 to 9 highly homologous variants. Clones linked with disease were CD8+ and fairly uncommon in the peripheral blood.

The chain carries TRBV7-8 and TRBJ1-5, with unresolved D. The specimen was synovial fluid, either unsorted or a sorted T cell fraction (not recorded which). The sequence was collected from a male donor with ankylosing spondylitis. CDR3 amino acids: CASSPKRSEGDQPQHF. CDR3 nucleotides: TGTGCCAGCAGCCCAAAGAGATCCGAGGGCGATCAGCCCCAGCATTTT.